This T cell receptor (beta chain) was found in a study of cytomegalovirus exposure and HLA in healthy donors. Study findings and constraints: Per a prior analysis, the majority of TCR beta V segments were productive roughly 87% or roughly 30% of the time. Common viral pathogens seemed, in a later analysis, to connect with several of the most significant clusters. Rates of TCR association differed by HLA locus in a later analysis, with DRB1 highest and HLA-C lowest.

This CDR3 contains 18 residues. Unmatched junction bases numbered 4, after V lost 0 bases and J lost 0 bases. Germline CDR1 is LNHNV and CDR2 is YYDKDF (reference sequence). This clone was seen more than once but under ten times. Antigen unknown. Primers: 60 Vbeta forward and 13 Jbeta reverse. Original data processing: Per a later analysis, the number of unique TCR beta chains was about 80 million, of which 9 million to 12 million were shared. The protocol was immunoSEQ multiplex PCR, while the TCRdb copy is restricted to in-frame clones and leaves out a portion. The DNA gave D and trimming, while V, J and clone size come from that table. The top ten clones hold more than 0.45% of a sample with 150,000 to 200,000 clones, 82% of them seen once.

The J gene is TRBJ2-6, the V gene TRBV15; 8 bases align to TRBD1. The TCR was taken from a woman aged 50 to 60 in good health and CMV-seronegative. Sequencing was performed on PBMCs. CDR3 in amino acids: CATSREGQAISGANVLTF. Here the CDR3 DNA reads TGTGCCACCAGCAGAGAGGGACAGGCAATCTCTGGGGCCAACGTCCTGACTTTC.